A selection of T cell receptor beta chains follows, all from one sample in a study of T cell repertoires in ileal Crohn's disease. Only in-frame clones appear in the TCRdb table, and some are missing; sequencing was by immunoSEQ multiplex PCR. The repertoire holds over 14,000 clones, with nearly 85% as singletons. The sample taken for sequencing was ileal tissue. These receptors were taken from an adult with Crohn's disease. The CDR3 runs from the conserved cysteine through the conserved F or W. A D gene is named only where the DNA matches it firmly. Clone size is stated in some rows and not others, as once, few, many or a class when expanded.

d_gene	j_gene	abundance	v_gene	CDR3nt	CDR3aa
TRBD1	TRBJ1-4	-	TRBV5-1	TGCGCCAGCAGCCAGACATCCTTCGGGACAGGGAGTAGAGCTGAAAAACTGTTTTTT	CASSQTSFGTGSRAEKLFF
TRBD2	TRBJ2-7	-	TRBV4-2	TGTGCCAGCAGCCAAGAGGTTAGCGGGAGTCCCGACGAGCAGTACTTC	CASSQEVSGSPDEQYF
-	TRBJ2-5	-	TRBV5-6	TGTGCCAGCAGGGGAGGCCCGTACCTCCAAGAGACCCAGTACTTC	CASRGGPYLQETQYF
TRBD2	TRBJ2-7	-	TRBV12-5	TGTGCTAGTGGTTTGACTAGCGGGTACGAGCAGTACTTC	CASGLTSGYEQYF
TRBD2	TRBJ2-3	-	TRBV7-2	TGTGCCAGCAGCCCACCGGGAGGGCCGATTACAGATACGCAGTATTTT	CASSPPGGPITDTQYF
-	TRBJ2-3	-	TRBV5-1	TGCGCCAGCAGCTTGGACGGGACTGGCACAGATACGCAGTATTTT	CASSLDGTGTDTQYF
-	TRBJ2-7	-	TRBV15	TGTGCCACCAGCAGAGGAATGACTGACTCCTACGAGCAGTACTTC	CATSRGMTDSYEQYF
TRBD1	TRBJ1-1	-	TRBV9	TGTGCCAGCAGCGTAAGGGGACAGGGTGCTGAAGCTTTCTTT	CASSVRGQGAEAFF
TRBD2	TRBJ2-3	-	TRBV10-2	TGCGCCAGCAGTAGGGGACTAGCGGTTAGCACAGATACGCAGTATTTT	CASSRGLAVSTDTQYF
TRBD2	TRBJ2-7	few	TRBV18	TGTGCCAGCTCACCGCGGGGGGGAGGCTCCTACGAGCAGTACTTC	CASSPRGGGSYEQYF
TRBD1	TRBJ1-1	-	TRBV6-6	TGTGCCAGCATCTCAGGGGGCGAAAACACTGAAGCTTTCTTT	CASISGGENTEAFF
-	TRBJ1-2	-	TRBV6-1	TGTGCCAGCAGTGTTACATCCCGGGACAACCTCTATGGCTACACCTTC	CASSVTSRDNLYGYTF
TRBD1	TRBJ1-6	-	TRBV5-5	TGTGCCAGCAGACTGACAGGGGAGAATTCACCCCTCCACTTT	CASRLTGENSPLHF
TRBD1	TRBJ1-6	-	TRBV2	TGTGCCAGCCGGGGCGGGACAGGCGCCAATTCACCCCTCCACTTT	CASRGGTGANSPLHF
-	TRBJ1-1	-	TRBV7-9	TGTGCCAGCAGCTTAACAGGCACTGAAGCTTTCTTT	CASSLTGTEAFF
TRBD1	TRBJ1-1	-	TRBV18	TGTGCCAGCTCACCGGGGACAGGTTGGGACACTGAAGCTTTCTTT	CASSPGTGWDTEAFF
-	TRBJ2-6	once	TRBV6-1	TGTGCCAGCAGAGCCCCCGGGACAGGGGCCAACGTCCTGACTTTC	CASRAPGTGANVLTF
TRBD1	TRBJ2-7	-	TRBV6-6	TGTGCCAGCAGTTACGGGACAGGGTTCGTCGAGCAGTACTTC	CASSYGTGFVEQYF
-	TRBJ2-1	-	TRBV6-4	TGTGCCAGCAGTAATACCGGGGAGTACAATGAGCAGTTCTTC	CASSNTGEYNEQFF
-	TRBJ2-6	-	TRBV30	TGTGCCTGGCACAGGCGACCCGGGTCTGGGGCCAACGTCCTGACTTTC	CAWHRRPGSGANVLTF
-	TRBJ1-1	-	TRBV6-1	TGTGCCAGCAGTGAAGCGGGGGGGGCTTTCTTT	CASSEAGGAFF
-	TRBJ2-7	-	TRBV7-3	TGTGCCAGCAGCACATTTTCGGGAGAGGGATACGAGCAGTACTTC	CASSTFSGEGYEQYF
TRBD1	TRBJ1-4	-	TRBV30	TGTGCCTGCCCCTCGCGGGACAGAAGTGAAAAACTGTTTTTT	CACPSRDRSEKLFF
-	TRBJ2-5	few	TRBV10-1	TGCGCCAGCAGTGATGGGCGGGCACAAGAGACCCAGTACTTC	CASSDGRAQETQYF
-	TRBJ1-5	-	TRBV7-2	TGTGCCAGCAGCTTAATAAGCACCAATCAGCCCCAGCATTTT	CASSLISTNQPQHF
-	TRBJ1-2	-	TRBV5-6	TGTGCCAGCAGCCTGCGGGGGACTAACTATGGCTACACCTTC	CASSLRGTNYGYTF
TRBD1	TRBJ2-4	-	TRBV2	TGTGCCAGCAGTGATGACAGGGGAGCCAAAAACATTCAGTACTTC	CASSDDRGAKNIQYF
TRBD2	TRBJ2-5	-	TRBV5-1	TGCGCCAGCAGCTTCGGGGGGAACCAAGAGACCCAGTACTTC	CASSFGGNQETQYF
-	TRBJ2-7	-	TRBV27	TGTGCCAGCAGTTTTCTCGCTCCGGGACTCCTTCAGAACTTC	CASSFLAPGLLQNF
-	TRBJ2-7	-	TRBV6-1	TGTGCCAGCCGGGGACATAACTCCTACGAGCAGTACTTC	CASRGHNSYEQYF
-	TRBJ1-2	-	TRBV9	TGTGCCAGCAGTGGGGGAGGGTTTAACTATGGCTACACCTTC	CASSGGGFNYGYTF
-	TRBJ1-1	-	TRBV5-1	TGCGCCAGCAGCGATACAGGACAGATCGGCACTGAAGCTTTCTTT	CASSDTGQIGTEAFF
-	TRBJ1-2	-	TRBV19	TGTGCCAGTAGTACAGGGTTAAGGGGCTACACCTTC	CASSTGLRGYTF
TRBD1	TRBJ1-5	-	TRBV6-1	TGTGCCAGCAGTCCGGACAGGGGGCGAAATCAGCCCCAGCATTTT	CASSPDRGRNQPQHF
TRBD2	TRBJ2-3	-	TRBV5-1	TGCGCCAGCACCCTGCGGGGGGCCGGAGATACGCAGTATTTT	CASTLRGAGDTQYF
TRBD2	TRBJ2-3	-	TRBV10-3	TGTGCCATCAAGGAAGCTGGGGGGGTGAGGGCAGATACGCAGTATTTT	CAIKEAGGVRADTQYF
TRBD1	TRBJ1-6	once	TRBV27	TGTGCCAGCAGGTCCGGCGGACAGGGGGCAAATTCACCCCTCCACTTT	CASRSGGQGANSPLHF
-	TRBJ2-7	-	TRBV19	TGTGCCAGTAGTATAGGGCTCTTCTACGAGCAGTACTTC	CASSIGLFYEQYF
-	TRBJ2-1	once	TRBV5-1	TGCGCCAGCAGACCGGCCCGGGTGTCGGTCTCCTACAATGAGCAGTTCTTC	CASRPARVSVSYNEQFF
TRBD2	TRBJ2-3	-	TRBV9	TGTGCCAGCAGCGTAGCTCGAGGGAGGGCAGATACGCAGTATTTT	CASSVARGRADTQYF
-	TRBJ1-5	-	TRBV10-3	TGTGCCATCAGTGAGGACTCAGGGAATATGGGCAATCAGCCCCAGCATTTT	CAISEDSGNMGNQPQHF
-	TRBJ1-2	few	TRBV7-2	TGTGCCAGCAGCTTAGGGCCTAACTATGGCTACACCTTC	CASSLGPNYGYTF
TRBD1	TRBJ1-5	-	TRBV10-3	TGTGCCATCAGTGAGTCCGGGGACAGCGATCAGCCCCAGCATTTT	CAISESGDSDQPQHF
TRBD2	TRBJ2-3	-	TRBV7-2	TGTGCCAGCAGCTCGTCCGGGACTAGCGCCACAGATACGCAGTATTTT	CASSSSGTSATDTQYF
TRBD2	TRBJ2-5	once	TRBV29-1	TGCAGCGCCCAAGGGGTAGCGGGGGGGCTTAAAGAGACCCAGTACTTC	CSAQGVAGGLKETQYF
TRBD2	TRBJ2-7	-	TRBV18	TGTGCCAGCTCACCAGGGAGCGGGAGAAACGAGCAGTACTTC	CASSPGSGRNEQYF
-	TRBJ2-7	-	TRBV27	TGTGCCAGCGCTCCCCAAGCAGGGGCGCCCTACGAGCAGTACTTC	CASAPQAGAPYEQYF
TRBD2	TRBJ2-1	-	TRBV6-4	TGTGCCAGCAGCCCCAGCGCGGGGGGGGGCCAGAGCGAGCAGTTCTTC	CASSPSAGGGQSEQFF
TRBD2	TRBJ2-1	-	TRBV6-4	TGTGCCAGCAGTTTAGCGGGAGTGAGGAACAATGAGCAGTTCTTC	CASSLAGVRNNEQFF
-	TRBJ2-1	-	TRBV4-2	TGTGCCAGCAGCCAAGATAGCACAGCTCAGGGTGAGCAGTTCTTC	CASSQDSTAQGEQFF
-	TRBJ1-1	-	TRBV6-5	TGTGCCAGCAAGATCCGGAGGGGAGTGAACACTGAAGCTTTCTTT	CASKIRRGVNTEAFF